This T cell receptor beta chain emerged from a study of CD8+ T cells in alopecia areata. This clone has just a few counts. RNA, once extracted, was reverse transcribed into cDNA for use as the sequencing template. The assay was immunoSEQ multiplex PCR, and TCRdb's table has in-frame clones only and misses some. The table shows tens of thousands of clones, with roughly 80% occurring only once. V was cut by 0 bases and J by 4 bases, with 10 bases left in between. Looked up from germline, CDR1 is MGHRA and CDR2 is YSYEKL. The CDR3 contains 16 residues. V is TRBV4-1 and J is TRBJ2-6; D unresolved. The TCR comes from a human donor with alopecia areata. Material: NKG2D-low CD8+ T cells sorted from blood. The CDR3 DNA reads as TGCGCCAGCAGCCAAGATGTTCCGACCGGGGCCAACGTCCTGACTTTC. It codes for CASSQDVPTGANVLTF.